This T cell receptor beta chain was obtained from a study of control samples from healthy donors and cancer patients. This clone has a single count. The CDR3 contains 15 residues. V was cut by 4 bases and J by 2 bases, with 14 bases left in between. Germline V gives CDR1 SGHRS, CDR2 YFSETQ. The protocol was immunoSEQ multiplex PCR, while the TCRdb copy is restricted to in-frame clones and leaves out a portion. The repertoire holds over 100,000 clones, with 80% to 95% as singletons. This rearrangement joins TRBV5-1 to TRBJ2-3; D unresolved. This TCR came from a man aged 18 to 30 in good health. The sequenced sample was blood. The CDR3 nucleotides are TGCGCCAGCAGCCCCTTGGCGCGCGACACAGATACGCAGTATTTT. Its protein product is CASSPLARDTDTQYF. Full variable domain (remainder filled in from reference TRBV5-1 and TRBJ2-3): KAGVTQTPRYLIKTRGQQVTLSCSPISGHRSVSWYQQTPGQGLQFLFEYFSETQRNKGNFPGRFSGRQFSNSRSEMNVSTLELGDSALYLCASSPLARDTDTQYFGPGTRLTVL.